These T cell receptor beta chains were read from a single sample in a study of CD8+CD57+ T cells in acquired aplastic anemia. A single record per CDR3 protein comes from TCRdb applying MiXCR to the reads. The table lists 120,000 or so distinct CDR3 sequences, 58% of them singletons. Material: sorted CD4+, CD8+, or CD8+CD57+ T cells (not recorded which) from PBMCs. The receptors derive from a human donor with aplastic anemia. Both conserved end residues are part of each CDR3. The D gene is left open where the match is weak. The listing skips clone size in some rows; elsewhere it reads once, few, many or a size class.

>TRBV10-3|TRBD1|TRBJ1-3|few
CAISGMTGSGNTIYF
TGTGCCATCAGTGGGATGACAGGGTCTGGAAACACCATATATTTT
>TRBV5-1|TRBD1|TRBJ1-6|once
CASSLTSGQNNSPLHF
TGCGCCAGCAGCTTGACCTCGGGACAGAATAATTCACCCCTCCACTTT
>TRBV29-1|-|TRBJ2-5|-
CSVGKGEAQYF
TGCAGCGTTGGTAAGGGCGAGGCCCAGTACTTC
>TRBV6-1|TRBD2|TRBJ2-1|-
CASSNASGGANEQFF
TGTGCCAGCTCGAACGCCAGCGGGGGGGCAAATGAGCAGTTCTTC
>TRBV7-9|-|TRBJ1-5|many
CASSLGSGPGNQPQHF
TGTGCCAGCAGCTTAGGGTCCGGACCTGGCAATCAGCCCCAGCATTTT
>TRBV12-3/TRBV12-4|-|TRBJ1-5|-
CASSLGDSSQPQHF
TGTGCCAGCAGTTTAGGGGATAGCAGTCAGCCCCAGCATTTT
>TRBV19|-|TRBJ2-7|-
CASIGQFSYEQYF
TGTGCCAGTATCGGTCAGTTCTCCTACGAGCAGTACTTC
>TRBV24-1|TRBD1|TRBJ2-2|-
CATSGGQGPTGELFF
TGTGCCACCAGTGGCGGACAGGGGCCCACCGGGGAGCTGTTTTTT
>TRBV2|TRBD1|TRBJ1-2|-
CASNPWDREYGYTF
TGTGCCAGCAATCCGTGGGACAGGGAGTATGGCTACACCTTC
>TRBV5-8|-|TRBJ1-1|many
CASSPRGRGSEAFF
TGTGCCAGCAGCCCTCGTGGGAGGGGGAGTGAAGCTTTCTTT
>TRBV6-2/TRBV6-3|TRBD1|TRBJ2-5|many
CASSSATGEWETQYF
TGTGCCAGCAGTTCAGCGACAGGGGAATGGGAGACCCAGTACTTC
>TRBV10-3|-|TRBJ1-2|-
CAISVSGYKDGYTF
TGTGCCATCAGTGTTTCGGGTTATAAGGATGGCTACACCTTC
>TRBV19|-|TRBJ1-1|-
CASSRGWGGVTEAFF
TGTGCCAGTAGTCGGGGATGGGGTGGGGTCACTGAAGCTTTCTTT
>TRBV4-3|-|TRBJ2-3|many
CASSQEVQQGISDTQYF
TGCGCCAGCAGCCAAGAGGTGCAACAGGGAATTTCAGATACGCAGTATTTT
>TRBV10-1|-|TRBJ1-1|few
CASSVGTNTEAFF
TGCGCCAGCAGTGTCGGGACGAACACTGAAGCTTTCTTT
>TRBV19|TRBD2|TRBJ2-1|many
CASSLRLAADFYNEQFF
TGTGCCAGTAGTCTAAGACTAGCGGCAGACTTTTACAATGAGCAGTTCTTC
>TRBV10-3|TRBD2|TRBJ2-7|-
CAIAEREVSEQYF
TGTGCCATCGCGGAGCGGGAGGTGAGCGAGCAGTACTTC
>TRBV12-3/TRBV12-4|-|TRBJ2-7|few
CASSLGLMEYSGTGRNEQYF
TGTGCCAGCAGTTTAGGGTTAATGGAATACTCCGGGACTGGGCGCAACGAGCAGTACTTC
>TRBV19|-|TRBJ1-4|once
CASNPGGRFIF
TGTGCCAGCAATCCCGGGGGGAGATTTATTTTT
>TRBV10-3|-|TRBJ2-1|-
CASQTRGVSNEQFF
TGTGCCAGCCAGACTAGAGGGGTAAGCAATGAGCAGTTCTTC
>TRBV11-2|TRBD2|TRBJ2-1|-
CASSLVPSGGPGSNEQFF
TGTGCCAGCAGCTTAGTTCCTAGCGGGGGGCCGGGGTCAAATGAGCAGTTCTTC
>TRBV2|-|TRBJ1-4|-
CASTRTGEKLFF
TGTGCCAGCACTCGGACGGGGGAAAAACTGTTTTTT
>TRBV20-1|-|TRBJ2-7|-
CSAFPGTFSYEQYF
TGCAGTGCTTTCCCCGGGACTTTTTCCTACGAGCAGTACTTC
>TRBV20-1|-|TRBJ1-2|-
CSARLGNSLYGYTF
TGCAGTGCCAGATTAGGGAACAGTTTATATGGCTACACCTTC
>TRBV12-3/TRBV12-4|-|TRBJ1-1|many
CASSLMVGTEAFF
TGTGCCAGCAGTTTAATGGTGGGCACTGAAGCTTTCTTT
>TRBV10-3|-|TRBJ1-2|few
CAIRIDSDYGYTF
TGTGCCATCAGAATAGACAGCGACTATGGCTACACCTTC
>TRBV2|TRBD2|TRBJ2-7|many
CARGTSDYEQYF
TGTGCCAGAGGGACTAGCGACTACGAGCAGTACTTC
>TRBV7-9|-|TRBJ2-1|-
CASRGIGYNEQFF
TGTGCCAGCCGGGGGATAGGTTACAATGAGCAGTTCTTC
>TRBV7-9|TRBD1|TRBJ1-2|many
CASSPRDRDGYTF
TGTGCCAGCAGCCCCCGGGACAGAGATGGCTACACCTTC
>TRBV6-4|TRBD1|TRBJ1-1|-
CASSDLGQGLNTEAFF
TGTGCCAGCAGTGACTTAGGACAGGGGTTGAACACTGAAGCTTTCTTT
>TRBV15|TRBD1|TRBJ1-4|-
CATGFTRTGGRTEKLFF
TGTGCCACCGGATTCACGCGGACAGGGGGGCGAACTGAAAAACTGTTTTTT
>TRBV7-6|-|TRBJ1-6|-
CASSFIGRADSPLHF
TGTGCCAGCAGCTTTATAGGCAGGGCGGATTCACCCCTCCACTTT
>TRBV7-9|-|TRBJ2-1|-
CASRGRSYNEQFF
TGTGCCAGCAGGGGCCGTTCCTACAATGAGCAGTTCTTC
>TRBV15|-|TRBJ2-5|-
CATSRTTGETQYF
TGTGCCACCAGCAGAACTACGGGCGAGACCCAGTACTTC
>TRBV19|TRBD1|TRBJ1-5|few
CASSLDRGGQPQHF
TGTGCCAGTAGCCTCGACAGGGGAGGTCAGCCCCAGCATTTT
>TRBV12-3/TRBV12-4|TRBD2|TRBJ2-7|many
CASRGLAGDEQYF
TGTGCCAGCAGGGGACTAGCGGGTGACGAGCAGTACTTC
>TRBV10-3|TRBD1|TRBJ1-2|-
CAIRREGGTGYTF
TGTGCCATCCGGAGGGAAGGGGGCACTGGCTACACCTTC
>TRBV5-1|-|TRBJ1-1|-
CASSFGAGDYEAFF
TGCGCCAGCAGCTTCGGGGCTGGCGACTACGAAGCTTTCTTT
>TRBV2|-|TRBJ1-6|-
CATLPEGHDSPLHF
TGTGCCACCCTCCCCGAGGGGCATGATTCACCCCTCCACTTT
>TRBV12-3/TRBV12-4|-|TRBJ2-5|-
CASSLRQGGAETQYF
TGTGCCAGCAGTTTGAGGCAGGGAGGAGCTGAGACCCAGTACTTC
>TRBV5-1|-|TRBJ2-7|-
CASSFYEQYF
TGCGCCAGCAGTTTCTACGAGCAGTACTTC
>TRBV2|-|TRBJ1-3|-
CASSDLGIGNTIYF
TGTGCCAGCAGTGATTTGGGAATTGGAAACACCATATATTTT
>TRBV2|TRBD1|TRBJ2-3|-
CASNGQVQTDTQYF
TGTGCCAGCAATGGACAGGTTCAAACAGATACGCAGTATTTT
>TRBV5-1|TRBD2|TRBJ2-7|few
CASSWTSGSYEQYF
TGCGCCAGCAGTTGGACTAGCGGATCCTACGAGCAGTACTTC
>TRBV19|-|TRBJ1-5|few
CASSIGNQPQHF
TGTGCCAGTAGTATAGGTAATCAGCCCCAGCATTTT
>TRBV20-1|-|TRBJ1-2|many
CTPEGGLPDYTF
TGCACCCCAGAAGGGGGACTCCCCGACTACACCTTC
>TRBV29-1|-|TRBJ1-1|few
CSVGLGGTEAFF
TGCAGCGTTGGGCTGGGGGGTACTGAAGCTTTCTTT
>TRBV20-1|-|TRBJ1-4|-
CSARDSYTPNEKLFF
TGCAGTGCTAGAGATAGCTACACCCCTAATGAAAAACTGTTTTTT
>TRBV5-1|TRBD2|TRBJ2-5|few
CASSLGTSGGQPQETQYF
TGCGCCAGCAGCCTCGGGACTAGCGGGGGGCAGCCCCAAGAGACCCAGTACTTC
>TRBV4-1|TRBD2|TRBJ2-7|once
CASSLSGGSYEQYF
TGCGCCAGCAGCCTCAGCGGGGGTTCCTACGAGCAGTACTTC
>TRBV7-8|-|TRBJ2-5|few
CASSLVLLETQYF
TGTGCCAGCAGCTTAGTGCTGTTGGAGACCCAGTACTTC
>TRBV15|-|TRBJ1-2|-
CATSREGPLDGYTF
TGTGCCACCAGCAGAGAGGGGCCGCTGGATGGCTACACCTTC
>TRBV24-1|TRBD2|TRBJ2-1|-
CATSAASGRSEQFF
TGTGCCACCAGTGCCGCTAGCGGGAGATCTGAGCAGTTCTTC